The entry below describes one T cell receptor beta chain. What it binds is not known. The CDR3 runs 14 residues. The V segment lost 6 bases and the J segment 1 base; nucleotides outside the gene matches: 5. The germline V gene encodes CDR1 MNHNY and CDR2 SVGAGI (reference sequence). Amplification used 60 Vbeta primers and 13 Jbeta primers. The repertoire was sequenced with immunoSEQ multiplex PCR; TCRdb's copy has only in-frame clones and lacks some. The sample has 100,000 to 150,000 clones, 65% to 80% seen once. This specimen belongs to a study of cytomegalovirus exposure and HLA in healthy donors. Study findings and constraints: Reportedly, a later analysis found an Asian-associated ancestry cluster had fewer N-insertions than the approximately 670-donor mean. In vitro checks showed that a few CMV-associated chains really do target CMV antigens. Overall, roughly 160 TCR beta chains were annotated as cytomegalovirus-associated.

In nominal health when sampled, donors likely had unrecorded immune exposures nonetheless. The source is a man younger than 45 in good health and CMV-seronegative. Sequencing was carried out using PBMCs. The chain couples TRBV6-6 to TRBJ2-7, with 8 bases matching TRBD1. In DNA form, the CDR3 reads TGTGCCAGCAGAACAGGGGGTTTATCCTACGAGCAGTACTTC. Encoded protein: CASRTGGLSYEQYF.